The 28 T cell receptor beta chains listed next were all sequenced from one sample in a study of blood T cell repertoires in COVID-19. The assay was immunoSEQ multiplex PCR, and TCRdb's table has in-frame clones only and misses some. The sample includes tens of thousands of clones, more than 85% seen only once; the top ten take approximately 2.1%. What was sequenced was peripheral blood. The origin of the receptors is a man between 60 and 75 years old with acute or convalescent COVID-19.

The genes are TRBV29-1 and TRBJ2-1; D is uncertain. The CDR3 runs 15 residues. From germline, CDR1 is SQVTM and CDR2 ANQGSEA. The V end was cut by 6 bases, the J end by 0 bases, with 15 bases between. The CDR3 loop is CSVNQDSNSYNEQFF. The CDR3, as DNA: TGCAGCGTCAACCAAGACTCTAACTCCTACAATGAGCAGTTCTTC.

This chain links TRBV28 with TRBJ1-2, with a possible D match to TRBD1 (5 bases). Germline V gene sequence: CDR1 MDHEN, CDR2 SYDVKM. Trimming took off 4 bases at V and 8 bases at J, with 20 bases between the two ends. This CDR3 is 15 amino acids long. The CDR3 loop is CASSSDSYLLGGYTF. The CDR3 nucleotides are TGTGCCAGCAGTTCTGACAGTTACCTATTGGGCGGCTACACCTTC.

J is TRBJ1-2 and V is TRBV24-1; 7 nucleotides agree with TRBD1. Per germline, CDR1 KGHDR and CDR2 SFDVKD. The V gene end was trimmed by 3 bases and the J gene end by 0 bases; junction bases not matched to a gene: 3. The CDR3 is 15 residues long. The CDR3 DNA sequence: TGTGCCACCAGTGATGGGACAGAAGCTAACTATGGCTACACCTTC. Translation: CATSDGTEANYGYTF.

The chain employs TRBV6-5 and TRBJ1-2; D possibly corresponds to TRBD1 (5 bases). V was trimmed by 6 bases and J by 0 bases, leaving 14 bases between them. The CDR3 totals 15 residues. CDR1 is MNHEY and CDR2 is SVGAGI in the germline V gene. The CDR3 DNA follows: TGTGCCAGCAGCTCAGGGTACTACTCTAACTATGGCTACACCTTC. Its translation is CASSSGYYSNYGYTF.

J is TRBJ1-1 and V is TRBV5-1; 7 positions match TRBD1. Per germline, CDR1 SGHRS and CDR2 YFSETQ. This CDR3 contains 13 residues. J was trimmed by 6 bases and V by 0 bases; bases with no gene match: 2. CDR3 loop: CASSLGQGSEAFF. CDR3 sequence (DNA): TGCGCCAGCAGCTTGGGACAGGGCTCTGAAGCTTTCTTT.

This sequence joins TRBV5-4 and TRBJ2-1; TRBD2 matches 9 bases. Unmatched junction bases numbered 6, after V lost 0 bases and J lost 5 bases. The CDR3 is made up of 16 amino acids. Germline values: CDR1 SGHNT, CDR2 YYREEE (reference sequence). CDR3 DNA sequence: TGTGCCAGCAGCTTGGGGGGGCTAGCGGGAAACAATGAGCAGTTCTTC. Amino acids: CASSLGGLAGNNEQFF.

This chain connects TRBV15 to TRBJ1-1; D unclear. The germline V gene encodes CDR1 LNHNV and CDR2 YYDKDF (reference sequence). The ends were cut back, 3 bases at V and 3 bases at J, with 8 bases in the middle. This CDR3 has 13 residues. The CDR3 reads CATSSSGYTEAFF. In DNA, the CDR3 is TGTGCCACCAGCAGCTCGGGGTACACTGAAGCTTTCTTT.

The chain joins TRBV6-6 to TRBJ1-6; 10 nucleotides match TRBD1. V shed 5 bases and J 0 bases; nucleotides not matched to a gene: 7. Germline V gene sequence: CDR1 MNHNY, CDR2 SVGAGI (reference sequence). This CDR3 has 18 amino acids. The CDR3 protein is CASSPGQGIGSYNSPLHF. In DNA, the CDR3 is TGTGCCAGCAGTCCGGGACAGGGGATTGGCTCCTATAATTCACCCCTCCACTTT.

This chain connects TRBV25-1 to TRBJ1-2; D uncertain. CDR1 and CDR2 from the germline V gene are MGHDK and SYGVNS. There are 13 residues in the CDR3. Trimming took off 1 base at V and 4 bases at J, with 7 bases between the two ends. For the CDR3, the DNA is TGTGCCAGCAGTGAATCGTCCCTCTATGGCTACACCTTC. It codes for CASSESSLYGYTF.

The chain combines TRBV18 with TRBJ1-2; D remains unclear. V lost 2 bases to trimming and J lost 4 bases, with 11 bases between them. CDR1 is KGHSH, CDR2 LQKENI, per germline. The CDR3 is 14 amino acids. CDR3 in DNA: TGTGCCAGCTCACCAGGAGAGGTGGTCTATGGCTACACCTTC. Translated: CASSPGEVVYGYTF.

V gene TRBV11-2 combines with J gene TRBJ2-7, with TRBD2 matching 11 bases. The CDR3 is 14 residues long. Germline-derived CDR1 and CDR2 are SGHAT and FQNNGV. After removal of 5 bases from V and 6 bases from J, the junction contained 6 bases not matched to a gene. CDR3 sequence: CASSSTSGSSEQYF. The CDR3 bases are TGTGCCAGCAGCAGTACTAGCGGGAGCTCCGAGCAGTACTTC. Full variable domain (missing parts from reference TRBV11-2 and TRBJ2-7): EAGVAQSPRYKIIEKRQSVAFWCNPISGHATLYWYQQILGQGPKLLIQFQNNGVVDDSQLPKDRFSAERLKGVDSTLKIQPAKLEDSAVYLCASSSTSGSSEQYFGPGTRLTVT.

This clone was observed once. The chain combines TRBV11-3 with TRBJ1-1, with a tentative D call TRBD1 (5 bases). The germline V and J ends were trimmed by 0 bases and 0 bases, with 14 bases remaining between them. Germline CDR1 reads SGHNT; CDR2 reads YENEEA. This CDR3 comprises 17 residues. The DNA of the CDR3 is TGTGCCAGCAGCTTAGATCTGGCGCGGGGGATGAACACTGAAGCTTTCTTT. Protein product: CASSLDLARGMNTEAFF.

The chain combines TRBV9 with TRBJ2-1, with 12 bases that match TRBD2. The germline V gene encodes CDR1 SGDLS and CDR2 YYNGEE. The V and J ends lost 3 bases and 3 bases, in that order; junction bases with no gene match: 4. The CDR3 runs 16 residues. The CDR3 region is CASSASGRADYNEQFF. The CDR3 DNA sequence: TGTGCCAGCAGCGCTAGCGGGAGGGCCGACTACAATGAGCAGTTCTTC.

This CDR3 is CASSHGLAGGMDTGELFF. CDR3 in DNA: TGTGCCAGCAGCCATGGACTAGCGGGAGGCATGGACACCGGGGAGCTGTTTTTT. The rearrangement links TRBV7-9 to TRBJ2-2, with 14 bases matching TRBD2. The ends lost 5 bases at V and 3 bases at J; junction bases unmatched: 8. The germline V gene encodes CDR1 SEHNR and CDR2 FQNEAQ (reference sequence). This CDR3 contains 18 residues.

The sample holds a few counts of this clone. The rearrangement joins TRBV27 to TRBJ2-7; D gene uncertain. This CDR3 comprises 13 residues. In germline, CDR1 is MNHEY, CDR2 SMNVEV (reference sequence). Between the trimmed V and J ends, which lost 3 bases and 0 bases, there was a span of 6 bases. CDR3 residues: CASSFLSSYEQYF. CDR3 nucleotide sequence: TGTGCCAGCAGTTTCTTATCCTCCTACGAGCAGTACTTC.

The CDR3 spells CASSLTPAGNQPQHF. DNA for the CDR3: TGTGCCAGCAGCCTCACTCCGGCGGGCAATCAGCCCCAGCATTTT. This chain joins TRBV27 and TRBJ1-5, with D hard to call. With 6 bases removed from V and 2 bases from J, the gap between germline ends came to 14 bases. The CDR3 extends over 15 amino acids. Germline CDR1 reads MNHEY; CDR2 reads SMNVEV (reference sequence).

The CDR3 reads CASSNGGGYTF. In DNA, the CDR3 is TGTGCCAGCAGTAACGGAGGTGGCTACACCTTC. This sequence joins TRBV27 and TRBJ1-2; no clear D. The CDR3 contains 11 residues. Trimming took off 5 bases at V and 7 bases at J, with 8 bases between the two ends. The germline gives CDR1 MNHEY, CDR2 SMNVEV (reference sequence).

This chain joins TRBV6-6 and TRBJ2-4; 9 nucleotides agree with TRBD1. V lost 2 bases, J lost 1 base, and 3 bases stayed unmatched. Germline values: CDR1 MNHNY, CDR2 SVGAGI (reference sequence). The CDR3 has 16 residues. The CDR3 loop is CASSYPGQGAKNIQYF. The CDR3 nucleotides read TGTGCCAGCAGTTACCCCGGACAGGGGGCCAAAAACATTCAGTACTTC.

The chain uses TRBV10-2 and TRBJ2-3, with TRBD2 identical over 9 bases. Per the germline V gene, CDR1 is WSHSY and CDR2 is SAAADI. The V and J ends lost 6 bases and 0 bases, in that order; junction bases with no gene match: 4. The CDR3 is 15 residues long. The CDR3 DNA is TGCGCCAGCAGGTTAACTAGCGGGAGCACAGATACGCAGTATTTT. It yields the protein CASRLTSGSTDTQYF.

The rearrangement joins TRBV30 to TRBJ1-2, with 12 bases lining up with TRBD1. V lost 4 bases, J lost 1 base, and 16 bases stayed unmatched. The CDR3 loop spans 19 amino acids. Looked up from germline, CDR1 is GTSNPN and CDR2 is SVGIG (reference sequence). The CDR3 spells CAWKGQGANPSEGNYGYTF. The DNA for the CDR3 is TGTGCCTGGAAGGGACAGGGGGCGAACCCATCCGAGGGTAACTATGGCTACACCTTC.

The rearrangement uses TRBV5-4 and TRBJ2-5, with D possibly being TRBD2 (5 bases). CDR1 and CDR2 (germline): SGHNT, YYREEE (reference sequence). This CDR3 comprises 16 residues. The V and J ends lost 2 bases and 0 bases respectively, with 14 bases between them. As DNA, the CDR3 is TGTGCCAGCAGCTTTTTCACTCGGCGGGACCAAGAGACCCAGTACTTC. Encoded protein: CASSFFTRRDQETQYF.

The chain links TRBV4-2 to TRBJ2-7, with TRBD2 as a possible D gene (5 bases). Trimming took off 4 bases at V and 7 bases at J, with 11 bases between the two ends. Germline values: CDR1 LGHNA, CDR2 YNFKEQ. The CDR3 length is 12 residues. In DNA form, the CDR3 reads TGTGCCAGCAGCCTTTCCCCGGGGGAGCAGTACTTC. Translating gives CASSLSPGEQYF.

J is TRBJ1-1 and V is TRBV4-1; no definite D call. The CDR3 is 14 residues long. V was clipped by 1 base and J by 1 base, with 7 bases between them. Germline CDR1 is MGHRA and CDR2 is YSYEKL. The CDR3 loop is CASSQVMRNTEAFF. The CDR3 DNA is TGCGCCAGCAGCCAAGTTATGAGGAACACTGAAGCTTTCTTT.

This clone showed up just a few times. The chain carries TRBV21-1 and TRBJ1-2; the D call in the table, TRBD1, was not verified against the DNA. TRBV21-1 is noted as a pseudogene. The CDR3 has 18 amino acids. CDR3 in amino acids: CASSKPTHLDRGLAGYTF. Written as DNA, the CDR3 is TGTGCCAGCAGCAAACCCACCCACCTAGACAGGGGGTTGGCCGGCTACACCTTC.

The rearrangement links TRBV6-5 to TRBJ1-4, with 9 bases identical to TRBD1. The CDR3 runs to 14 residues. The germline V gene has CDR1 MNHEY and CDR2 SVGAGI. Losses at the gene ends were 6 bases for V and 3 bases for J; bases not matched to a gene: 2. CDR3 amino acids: CASRRQGANEKLFF. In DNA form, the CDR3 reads TGTGCCAGCAGAAGACAGGGGGCTAATGAAAAACTGTTTTTT.

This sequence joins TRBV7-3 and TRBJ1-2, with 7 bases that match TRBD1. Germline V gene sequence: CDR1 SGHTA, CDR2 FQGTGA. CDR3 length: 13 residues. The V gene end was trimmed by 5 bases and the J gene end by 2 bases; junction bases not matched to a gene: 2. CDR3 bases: TGTGCCAGCAGCGAACAGGGGAACTATGGCTACACCTTC. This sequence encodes CASSEQGNYGYTF.

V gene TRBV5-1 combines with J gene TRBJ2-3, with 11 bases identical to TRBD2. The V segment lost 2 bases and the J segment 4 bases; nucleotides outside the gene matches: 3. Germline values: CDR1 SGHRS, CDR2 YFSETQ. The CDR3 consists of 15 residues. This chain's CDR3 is CASSLLAGAADTQYF. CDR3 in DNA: TGCGCCAGCAGCTTACTAGCGGGAGCCGCAGATACGCAGTATTTT. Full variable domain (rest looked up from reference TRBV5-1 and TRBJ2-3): KAGVTQTPRYLIKTRGQQVTLSCSPISGHRSVSWYQQTPGQGLQFLFEYFSETQRNKGNFPGRFSGRQFSNSRSEMNVSTLELGDSALYLCASSLLAGAADTQYFGPGTRLTVL.

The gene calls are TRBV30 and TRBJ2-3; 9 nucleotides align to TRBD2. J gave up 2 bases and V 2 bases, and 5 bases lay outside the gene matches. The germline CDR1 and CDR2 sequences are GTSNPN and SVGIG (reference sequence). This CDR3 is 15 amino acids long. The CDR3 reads CAWSRLAGFTDTQYF. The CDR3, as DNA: TGTGCCTGGAGTCGGCTAGCGGGATTCACAGATACGCAGTATTTT.